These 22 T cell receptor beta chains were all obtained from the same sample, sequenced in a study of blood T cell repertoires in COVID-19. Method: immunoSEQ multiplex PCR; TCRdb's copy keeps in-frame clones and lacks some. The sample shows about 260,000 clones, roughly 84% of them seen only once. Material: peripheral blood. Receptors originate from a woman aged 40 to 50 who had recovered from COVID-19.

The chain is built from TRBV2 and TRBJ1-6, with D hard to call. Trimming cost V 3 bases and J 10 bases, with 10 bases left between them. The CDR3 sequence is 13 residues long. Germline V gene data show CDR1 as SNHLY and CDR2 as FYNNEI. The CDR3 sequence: CASSEALVSPLHF. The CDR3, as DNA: TGTGCCAGCAGTGAGGCCTTGGTGTCACCCCTCCACTTT.

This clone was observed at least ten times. CDR3 DNA: TGTGCCAGCAGTGAAGGGAGGAGAACTAATGAAAAACTGTTTTTT. It is translated as CASSEGRRTNEKLFF. The chain recombines TRBV2 with TRBJ1-4; D gene unclear. The CDR3 totals 15 residues. With 1 base removed from V and 1 base from J, the gap between germline ends came to 7 bases. Germline values: CDR1 SNHLY, CDR2 FYNNEI. The full variable domain, completed using reference TRBV2 and TRBJ1-4, is EPEVTQTPSHQVTQMGQEVILRCVPISNHLYFYWYRQILGQKVEFLVSFYNNEISEKSEIFDDQFSVERPDGSNFTLKIRSTKLEDSAMYFCASSEGRRTNEKLFFGSGTQLSVL.

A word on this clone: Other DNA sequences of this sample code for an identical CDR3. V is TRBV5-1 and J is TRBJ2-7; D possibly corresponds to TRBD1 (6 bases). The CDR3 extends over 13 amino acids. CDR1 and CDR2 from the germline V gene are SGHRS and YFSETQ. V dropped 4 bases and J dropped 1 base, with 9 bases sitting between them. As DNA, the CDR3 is TGCGCCAGCAGCCTGGACAGATCCTACGAGCAGTACTTC. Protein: CASSLDRSYEQYF.

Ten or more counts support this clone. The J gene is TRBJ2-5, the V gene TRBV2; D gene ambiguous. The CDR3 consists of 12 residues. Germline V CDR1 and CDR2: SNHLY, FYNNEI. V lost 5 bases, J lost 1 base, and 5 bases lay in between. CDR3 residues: CASSYTQETQYF. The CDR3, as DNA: TGTGCCAGCAGTTACACCCAAGAGACCCAGTACTTC.

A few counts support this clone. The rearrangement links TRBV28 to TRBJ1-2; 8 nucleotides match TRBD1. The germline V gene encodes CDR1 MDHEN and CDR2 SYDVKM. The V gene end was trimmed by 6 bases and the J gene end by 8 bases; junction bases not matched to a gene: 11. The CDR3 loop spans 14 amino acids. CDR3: CASRPGTGGGGYTF. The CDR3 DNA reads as TGTGCCAGCAGGCCGGGAACAGGGGGTGGCGGCTACACCTTC.

CDR3 region: CASSEELAGGRTYNEQFF. CDR3 nucleotide sequence: TGTGCCAGCAGCGAAGAACTAGCGGGGGGGCGAACCTACAATGAGCAGTTCTTC. This chain joins TRBV7-6 and TRBJ2-1; TRBD2 matches 13 bases. This CDR3 region has 18 residues. V lost 5 bases and J lost 2; bases outside the gene matches: 9. Looked up from germline, CDR1 is SGHVS and CDR2 is FNYEAQ.

The CDR3 sequence is CASRPRGSGGYNEQFF. CDR3 in DNA: TGCGCCAGCAGACCCCGAGGGAGCGGGGGCTACAATGAGCAGTTCTTC. The rearrangement joins TRBV5-1 to TRBJ2-1; 8 bases are a match to TRBD2. The ends lost 5 bases at V and 3 bases at J; junction bases unmatched: 10. The length of the CDR3 is 16 residues. Germline CDR1 reads SGHRS; CDR2 reads YFSETQ.

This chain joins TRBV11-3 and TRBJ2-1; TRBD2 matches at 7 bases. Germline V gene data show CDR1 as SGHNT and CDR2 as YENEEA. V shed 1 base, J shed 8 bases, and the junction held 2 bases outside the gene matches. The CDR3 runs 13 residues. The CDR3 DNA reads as TGTGCCAGCAGCTTAGTAGGGAGGGATGAGCAGTTCTTC. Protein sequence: CASSLVGRDEQFF.

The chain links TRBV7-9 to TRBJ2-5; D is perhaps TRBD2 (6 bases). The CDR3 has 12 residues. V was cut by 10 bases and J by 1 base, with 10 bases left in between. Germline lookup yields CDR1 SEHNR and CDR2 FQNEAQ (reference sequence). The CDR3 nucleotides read TGTGCCATCCGGGGGACCCAAGAGACCCAGTACTTC. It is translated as CAIRGTQETQYF.

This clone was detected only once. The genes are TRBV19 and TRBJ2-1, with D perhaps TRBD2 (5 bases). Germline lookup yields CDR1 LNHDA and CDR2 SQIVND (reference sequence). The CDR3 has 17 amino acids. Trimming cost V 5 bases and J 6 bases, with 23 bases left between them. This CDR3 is CASSYFEGGPLGNEQFF. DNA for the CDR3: TGTGCCAGTAGTTATTTTGAGGGTGGGCCATTGGGCAATGAGCAGTTCTTC.

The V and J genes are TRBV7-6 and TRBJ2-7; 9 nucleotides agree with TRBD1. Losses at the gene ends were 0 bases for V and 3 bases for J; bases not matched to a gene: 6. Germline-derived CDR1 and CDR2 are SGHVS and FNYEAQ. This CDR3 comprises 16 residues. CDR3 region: CASSLAGDRADYEQYF. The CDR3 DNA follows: TGTGCCAGCAGCTTAGCGGGGGACAGGGCGGACTACGAGCAGTACTTC.

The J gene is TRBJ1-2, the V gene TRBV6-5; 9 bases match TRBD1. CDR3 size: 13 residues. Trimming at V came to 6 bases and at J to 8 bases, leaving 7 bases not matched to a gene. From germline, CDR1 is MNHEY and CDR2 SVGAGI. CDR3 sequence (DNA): TGTGCCAGCAGAGTTACAGGGGGCGCAGGCTACACCTTC. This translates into CASRVTGGAGYTF.

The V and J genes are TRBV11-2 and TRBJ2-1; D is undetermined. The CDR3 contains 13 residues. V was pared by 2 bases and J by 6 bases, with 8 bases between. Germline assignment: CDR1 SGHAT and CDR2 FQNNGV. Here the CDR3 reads CASSLSYTNEQFF. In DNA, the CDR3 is TGTGCCAGCAGCTTATCGTACACCAATGAGCAGTTCTTC.

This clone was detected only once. CDR3 amino acids: CASSPRTGMNTEAFF. The CDR3, as DNA: TGTGCCAGCTCACCACGAACAGGCATGAACACTGAAGCTTTCTTT. This sequence joins TRBV18 and TRBJ1-1; possible D gene TRBD1, 5 bases. Germline V gene lookup returns CDR1 KGHSH and CDR2 LQKENI. The V end was cut by 1 base, the J end by 0 bases, with 9 bases between. The CDR3 spans 15 residues.

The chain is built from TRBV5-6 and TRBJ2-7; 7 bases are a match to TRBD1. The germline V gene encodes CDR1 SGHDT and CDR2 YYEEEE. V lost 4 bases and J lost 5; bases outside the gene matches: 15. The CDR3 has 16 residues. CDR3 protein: CASSPWDSSPWNEQYF. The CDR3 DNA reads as TGTGCCAGCAGCCCCTGGGACAGCTCTCCTTGGAACGAGCAGTACTTC. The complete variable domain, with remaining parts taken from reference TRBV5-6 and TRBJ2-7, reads DAGVTQSPTHLIKTRGQQVTLRCSPKSGHDTVSWYQQALGQGPQFIFQYYEEEERQRGNFPDRFSGHQFPNYSSELNVNALLLGDSALYLCASSPWDSSPWNEQYFGPGTRLTVT.

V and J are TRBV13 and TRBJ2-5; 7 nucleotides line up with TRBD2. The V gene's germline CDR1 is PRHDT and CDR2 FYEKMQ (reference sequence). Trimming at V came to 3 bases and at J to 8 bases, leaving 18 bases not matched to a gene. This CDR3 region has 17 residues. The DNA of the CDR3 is TGTGCCAGCAGCTTGTGGTTGCGGCGGGGGAGTAATTTAACCCAGTACTTC. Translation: CASSLWLRRGSNLTQYF.

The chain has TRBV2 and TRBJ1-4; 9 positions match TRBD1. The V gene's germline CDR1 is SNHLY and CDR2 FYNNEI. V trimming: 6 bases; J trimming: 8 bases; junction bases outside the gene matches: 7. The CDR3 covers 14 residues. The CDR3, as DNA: TGTGCCAGCAGGTGGACAGGGGATCAGGAAAAACTGTTTTTT. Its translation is CASRWTGDQEKLFF.

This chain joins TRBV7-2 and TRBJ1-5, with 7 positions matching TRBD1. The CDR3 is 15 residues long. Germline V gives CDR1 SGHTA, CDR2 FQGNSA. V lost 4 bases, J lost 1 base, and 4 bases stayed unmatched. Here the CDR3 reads CASSYGGQSNQPQHF. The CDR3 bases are TGTGCCAGCAGCTACGGGGGACAGAGCAATCAGCCCCAGCATTTT.

The CDR3 DNA is TGTGCCAGCAGCGAGACCGACAGGGGATATAATTCACCCCTCCACTTT. This gives the protein CASSETDRGYNSPLHF. The gene calls are TRBV6-6 and TRBJ1-6; 8 bases agree with TRBD1. The V segment lost 6 bases and the J segment 4 bases; nucleotides outside the gene matches: 8. Germline loops: CDR1 MNHNY, CDR2 SVGAGI (reference sequence). The CDR3 sequence is 16 residues long.

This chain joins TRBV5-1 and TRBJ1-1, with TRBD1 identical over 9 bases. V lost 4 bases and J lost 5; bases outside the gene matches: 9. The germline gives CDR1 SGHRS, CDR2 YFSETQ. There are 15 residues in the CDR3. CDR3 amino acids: CASSPGTGRSTEAFF. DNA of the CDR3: TGCGCCAGCAGCCCTGGGACAGGGAGAAGTACTGAAGCTTTCTTT.

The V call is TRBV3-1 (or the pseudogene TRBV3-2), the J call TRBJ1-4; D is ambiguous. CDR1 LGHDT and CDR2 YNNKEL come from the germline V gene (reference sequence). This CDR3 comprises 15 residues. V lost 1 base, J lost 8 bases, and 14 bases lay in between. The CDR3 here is CASSQVEAGREKLFF. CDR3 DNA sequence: TGTGCCAGCAGCCAAGTGGAGGCAGGAAGGGAAAAACTGTTTTTT.

CDR3: CAWTGLEGTNEKLFF. Here the CDR3 DNA reads TGTGCCTGGACTGGTTTGGAGGGAACTAATGAAAAACTGTTTTTT. The genes are TRBV30 and TRBJ1-4, with D uncertain. Trimming took 4 bases from V and 1 from J, leaving 13 bases between them. CDR3 size: 15 residues. The germline V gene encodes CDR1 GTSNPN and CDR2 SVGIG (reference sequence).